The 5 T cell receptor beta chains below were found in one sample sequenced in a study of CD8 T cells in Susac syndrome. Reverse transcription used roughly 0.45 to 1 ug RNA and random hexamers. TCRdb passed the immunoSEQ multiplex PCR reads through MiXCR, listing each CDR3 protein once. In the table there are 160,000 or so distinct CDR3 sequences, approximately 95% of which are singletons. The sequencing sample was made of CD4+ T cells from PBMCs. The source is a human donor with Susac syndrome.

The V and J genes are TRBV6-4 and TRBJ1-1; D is ambiguous. This CDR3 has 14 residues. Between the trimmed V and J ends, which lost 6 bases and 1 base, there was a span of 12 bases. Germline V gives CDR1 MRHNA, CDR2 SNTAGT. The CDR3 reads CASREGGENTEAFF. The CDR3, as DNA: TGTGCCAGCAGGGAAGGCGGAGAGAACACTGAAGCTTTCTTT.

The CDR3, as DNA: TGTGCCAGCTCACCGGGTGTCACGCACACTGAAGCTTTCTTT. It encodes CASSPGVTHTEAFF. The chain links TRBV18 to TRBJ1-1; D gene ambiguous. This CDR3 has 14 residues. The ends were cut back, 3 bases at V and 3 bases at J, with 11 bases in the middle. Germline assignment: CDR1 KGHSH and CDR2 LQKENI. Full variable domain (rest looked up from reference TRBV18 and TRBJ1-1): NAGVMQNPRHLVRRRGQEARLRCSPMKGHSHVYWYRQLPEEGLKFMVYLQKENIIDESGMPKERFSAEFPKEGPSILRIQQVVRGDSAAYFCASSPGVTHTEAFFGQGTRLTVV.

CDR3 region: CATSRVGAPEQYF. CDR3 nucleotide sequence: TGTGCCACCAGCAGAGTAGGGGCGCCGGAGCAGTACTTC. The chain links TRBV15 to TRBJ2-7, with a tentative D call TRBD1 (5 bases). CDR3 length: 13 amino acids. The V gene's germline CDR1 is LNHNV and CDR2 YYDKDF (reference sequence). With 1 base removed from V and 7 bases from J, the gap between germline ends came to 11 bases.

The chain is built from TRBV6-6 and TRBJ2-7; D ambiguous. Trimming stripped 5 bases from V and 8 bases from J, with 10 bases between. The CDR3 contains 11 residues. From germline, CDR1 is MNHNY and CDR2 SVGAGI (reference sequence). Written as DNA, the CDR3 is TGTGCCAGCAGTCCCCTAGAGCAGCAGTACTTC. This codes for CASSPLEQQYF.

The chain uses TRBV29-1 and TRBJ2-3, with TRBD1 as a possible D gene (6 bases). Trimming pared 6 bases from V and 2 bases from J, leaving 12 bases between. This CDR3 region has 13 residues. CDR1 and CDR2 (germline): SQVTM, ANQGSEA. The CDR3 loop is CSVCSGATDTQYF. CDR3 in DNA: TGCAGCGTCTGTTCAGGGGCCACAGATACGCAGTATTTT.